Reported below is one T cell receptor beta chain. Its target antigen remains unknown. One base away there is no much larger clone; base qualities are not given. This specimen belongs to a study of shared clonotypes between healthy human individuals (dated by TCRdb to 2018 to 2020). Background for the entire study: A few men and a couple of women, aged 18 to 49 years, made up the cohort. For each donor, CD4 naive and CD4 memory were each given three plates, CD8 naive was given two plates, and CD8 memory was given one plate. The study deeply sequenced blood TCR repertoires of about 5 healthy adults to estimate repertoire size and the extent of clonotype sharing between individuals. To increase sequencing depth and limit assay-specific biases, TCR repertoire library preparation and sequencing were carried out by different laboratories using diverse techniques. Leukapheresis yielded between about 0.85 and 9.5 billion PBMCs per donor. Paper-wide results and their limitations: Even with the large sequencing depth, rarefaction of the sorted-subset datasets indicated that sequencing was incomplete. Estimated clonotype richness was generally larger for naive than for memory subsets. Clonotypes shared by all four sorted-subset donors showed higher generation probabilities than non-shared clonotypes. Sampling was restricted to blood, and TCR repertoires in tissue are likely to differ from TCR repertoires in blood. The small number of donors limited the genetic and exposure-history diversity represented. Pairwise subsampling led to the expectation that sequencing depth would affect the degree of clonotype sharing among donors. When a few donors were compared, the shared fraction of clonotypes was about 5% for naive CD4, about 4% for naive CD8, 2% to 2.5% for memory CD4, and 0.35% to 0.4% for memory CD8.

Healthy HIV-negative adults with no recently reported acute infections or vaccinations were included as donors. All donors were Caucasian adults living in Nashville, Tennessee, USA. CD8 memory samples were composed of magnetically selected CD45RO+ cells combined with CCR7-negative CD45RA+ effector memory (TemRA) cells. Blood was obtained by leukapheresis, after which PBMCs were separated by Ficoll-Histopaque density gradient centrifugation and cryopreserved in liquid nitrogen vapor phase. Analytical flow cytometry was used to check the purity and quantity of each magnetically sorted T cell population. From each sorted fraction, genomic DNA was isolated and quantified by UV absorbance on a Nanodrop 2000c. Using the deep immunoSEQ assay, multiplex PCR amplified TCR CDR3 regions from genomic DNA. Genomic DNA extracted from each cell subset was distributed evenly over all wells of several immunoSEQ 96-well plates, and each plate served as one replicate. Each replicate PCR for sorted subsets received about 200 ng genomic DNA, equal to roughly 30,000 T cell genomes. The purified libraries were quantified using a Qubit 3.0 fluorometer, sized with a Bioanalyzer 2100, and then quantified again using the KAPA Library Quantification kit. Every immunoSEQ 96-well plate was sequenced on a separate single-read 150-cycle Illumina NextSeq 550 flow cell. As for the original processing: Because only junctional sequences without quality scores were contained in the immunoSEQ output, filtering matching that applied to full-length reads could not be performed. Sequences were annotated with PyIR, a Python wrapper for IgBLAST v1.9, and V/J genes and CDR3 were assigned using IMGT germline references. Reads were removed for weak V/J assignments (E-value above 1e-6), missing CDR3, stop codons, out-of-frame junctions, or ambiguous translated residues. A V3J clonotype was defined by an identical inferred V gene, J gene, and CDR3 amino acid sequence. Percentage overlap between repertoires was computed as shared unique clonotypes divided by the size of the smaller repertoire. Three approaches were used to assess repertoire richness: RTK rarefaction, the Chao1 estimator, and Recon v2.1 estimates of unobserved clonotypes. OLGA was used to compute generation probabilities for all TCRbeta clonotypes that the gDNA method yielded from a handful of donors. In TCRdb, the immuneACCESS table is reduced to in-frame sequences with V and J assigned. These tables do not hold every clone; where another copy was compared, an unresolved V gene accounts for under half, and the others remain unexplained. V, J and clone size derive from that table, while D and trimming were established from the DNA sequence. In all, the sample holds some 690,000 clones, and around 90% of those were seen once. The ten top clones hold less than 40% of the sample.

Sequencing input: memory CD8+ T cells from PBMCs. The intended sense of this specimen's cell subset or site label: CD45RO+ cells pooled with CCR7-negative TemRA cells. This receptor was obtained from a man between 18 and 29 years old in good health. Some clones in this sample may be carry-over from other donors' samples.

The nucleotide sequence is TGCGCCAGCAGCTTTCGGCTAGCGGGGGGGGAGACACACTCCTACGAGCAGTACTTC. Its coded protein is CASSFRLAGGETHSYEQYF. The chain links TRBV5-1 with TRBJ2-7, with 12 bases matching TRBD2. From a lookup of the germline V gene, CDR1 and CDR2 are SGHRS and YFSETQ. Germline trimming amounts to 2 bases on V and 0 bases on J, with 12 as the count of junction bases outside the gene matches. The CDR3 measures 19 amino acids from cysteine to phenylalanine. Only CDR3 DNA is held: 57 bases, read in frame from base 1.